These 23 T cell receptor beta chains came from one sample sequenced in a study of blood T cell repertoires in COVID-19. Clones were read by immunoSEQ multiplex PCR, and TCRdb kept only the in-frame ones, dropping some. The table shows 120,000 to 150,000 clones, with 84% occurring only once. Input material: PBMCs or T cells enriched from blood (not recorded which). The receptors stem from a man in his forties or fifties in a cohort exposed to, infected with or recovered from COVID-19 (not recorded which).

The chain couples TRBV28 to TRBJ2-1; the match to TRBD2 covers 10 bases. This CDR3 contains 15 residues. In germline, CDR1 is MDHEN, CDR2 SYDVKM. The junction had 8 bases not matched to a gene; V was cut back by 4 bases and J by 8 bases. DNA of the CDR3: TGTGCCAGCAGTTCCCCCAGCGGGAGGGCCTATGAGCAGTTCTTC. This gives the protein CASSSPSGRAYEQFF.

This sequence joins TRBV5-1 and TRBJ1-1; unclear D gene. This CDR3 region has 16 residues. Germline assignment: CDR1 SGHRS and CDR2 YFSETQ. V was clipped by 1 base and J by 0 bases, with 13 bases between them. The CDR3 DNA reads as TGCGCCAGCAGCTTGAACCCCACCGGGTTGAACACTGAAGCTTTCTTT. This gives the protein CASSLNPTGLNTEAFF.

The V and J genes are TRBV7-3 and TRBJ2-3; weak D call: TRBD1 (5 bases). Germline V CDR1 and CDR2: SGHTA, FQGTGA. Trimming removed 2 bases at V and 4 bases at J, with 13 bases between. The length of the CDR3 is 15 residues. CDR3 nucleotide sequence: TGTGCCAGCAGCTTAGCGGCAGGGTACGCAGATACGCAGTATTTT. Its protein is CASSLAAGYADTQYF.

The chain is built from TRBV28 and TRBJ2-2, with D tentatively TRBD1 (5 bases). The CDR3 spans 13 residues. Germline lookup yields CDR1 MDHEN and CDR2 SYDVKM. V was clipped by 6 bases and J by 4 bases, with 9 bases between them. The CDR3 loop reads CASRSQGTGELFF. CDR3 in DNA: TGTGCCAGCAGGAGTCAGGGCACCGGGGAGCTGTTTTTT.

This chain uses TRBV9 with TRBJ2-1; 10 positions match TRBD2. The CDR3 is made up of 16 amino acids. V lost 0 bases, J lost 7 bases, and 7 bases stayed unmatched. Germline values: CDR1 SGDLS, CDR2 YYNGEE. The CDR3 sequence is CASSVEERGGLNEQFF. For the CDR3, the DNA is TGTGCCAGCAGCGTAGAGGAGCGGGGGGGTCTAAATGAGCAGTTCTTC.

The rearrangement links TRBV7-2 to TRBJ2-3; D gene ambiguous. Germline assignment: CDR1 SGHTA and CDR2 FQGNSA. This CDR3 spans 13 amino acids. V gave up 5 bases and J gave up 4 bases, with 10 bases separating them. The CDR3 loop reads CASSTSRADTQYF. DNA for the CDR3: TGTGCCAGCAGCACCTCCCGGGCAGATACGCAGTATTTT.

The chain couples TRBV10-3 to TRBJ1-6; 10 bases line up with TRBD1. CDR1 and CDR2 from the germline V gene are ENHRY and SYGVKD. The CDR3 spans 13 residues. Losses at the gene ends were 5 bases for V and 10 bases for J; bases not matched to a gene: 2. The DNA for the CDR3 is TGTGCCATCAGTCCGGGACAGGGGTCACCCCTCCACTTT. This translates into CAISPGQGSPLHF.

This clone appeared a single time. This sequence joins TRBV30 and TRBJ1-2; maybe TRBD1 (6 bases). This CDR3 is built from 16 residues. V lost 0 bases and J 5 bases, leaving 19 bases between the germline ends. Germline CDR1 and CDR2: GTSNPN and SVGIG (reference sequence). The CDR3 sequence: CAWSVRGTNRRYGYTF. CDR3 DNA: TGTGCCTGGAGTGTACGAGGGACAAATCGCAGGTATGGCTACACCTTC.

The rearrangement links TRBV6-5 to TRBJ1-5, with D perhaps matching TRBD1 (6 bases). V was pared by 4 bases and J by 4 bases, with 11 bases between. This CDR3 is 14 amino acids long. Germline V gene sequence: CDR1 MNHEY, CDR2 SVGAGI. CDR3 in amino acids: CASSFRGRNQPQHF. CDR3 sequence (DNA): TGTGCCAGCAGTTTCAGGGGACGGAATCAGCCCCAGCATTTT.

The CDR3 loop reads CASSVTGGVNEQYF. In DNA form, the CDR3 reads TGTGCCAGCAGTGTTACGGGGGGGGTGAACGAGCAGTACTTC. The chain has TRBV2 and TRBJ2-7; 8 bases are a match to TRBD2. CDR1 and CDR2 from the germline V gene are SNHLY and FYNNEI. The trim removed 4 bases at V and 5 bases at J, leaving 7 bases unmatched. The CDR3 totals 14 residues.

The chain employs TRBV3-1 (or the pseudogene TRBV3-2) and TRBJ2-6, with 8 bases matching TRBD1. CDR1 and CDR2 (germline): LGHDT, YNNKEL (reference sequence). This CDR3 is 16 amino acids long. V was clipped by 0 bases and J by 4 bases; unmatched bases: 2. The chain's CDR3 is CASSQETGVGANVLTF. CDR3 nucleotide sequence: TGTGCCAGCAGCCAAGAGACAGGGGTCGGGGCCAACGTCCTGACTTTC.

This clone was observed a single time. V gene TRBV24-1 combines with J gene TRBJ2-2; no reliable D call. The V and J ends lost 0 bases and 6 bases respectively, with 13 bases between them. The CDR3 is made up of 16 amino acids. The germline V gene encodes CDR1 KGHDR and CDR2 SFDVKD. CDR3 nucleotides: TGTGCCACCAGTGATTTGGAGCGTACGGAGTCCGGGGAGCTGTTTTTT. Translated: CATSDLERTESGELFF.

V and J are TRBV6-5 and TRBJ2-1, with 11 bases lining up with TRBD1. V shed 5 bases and J 8 bases; nucleotides not matched to a gene: 8. This CDR3 spans 15 amino acids. Germline V gene lookup returns CDR1 MNHEY and CDR2 SVGAGI. The CDR3 protein is CASSKRDRGKDEQFF. The CDR3 nucleotides are TGTGCCAGCAGTAAACGGGACAGGGGGAAAGATGAGCAGTTCTTC.

The V call is TRBV27, the J call TRBJ2-7, with TRBD1 matching over 7 bases. This CDR3 region has 14 residues. Unmatched junction bases numbered 6, after V lost 5 bases and J lost 2 bases. Germline V CDR1 and CDR2: MNHEY, SMNVEV (reference sequence). CDR3 protein: CASSARTGAYEQYF. Written as DNA, the CDR3 is TGTGCCAGCAGTGCCCGGACAGGAGCCTACGAGCAGTACTTC.

This chain uses TRBV4-1 with TRBJ1-6, with D possibly matching TRBD1 (5 bases). Germline assignment: CDR1 MGHRA and CDR2 YSYEKL. The CDR3 is 19 amino acids. Trimming pared 0 bases from V and 5 bases from J, leaving 20 bases between. CDR3 sequence: CASSQDPSRRGLNNSPLHF. The CDR3 DNA reads TGCGCCAGCAGCCAAGATCCGTCTCGTCGGGGACTAAATAATTCACCCCTCCACTTT.

The sample holds a few counts of this clone. V is TRBV7-6 and J is TRBJ1-1; a weak D match, TRBD1 (6 bases). The CDR3 has 15 residues. Germline CDR1 SGHVS, CDR2 FNYEAQ. The V and J ends lost 3 bases and 3 bases respectively, with 14 bases between them. In nucleotides, the CDR3 is TGTGCCAGCAGCTTGGGGGGGCGGATGGACACTGAAGCTTTCTTT. As protein: CASSLGGRMDTEAFF.

This clone has a single count. The V call is TRBV5-1, the J call TRBJ1-2; a weak D match, TRBD1 (6 bases). Trimming stripped 9 bases from V and 6 bases from J, with 21 bases between. The V gene's germline CDR1 is SGHRS and CDR2 YFSETQ. The CDR3 extends over 14 amino acids. The CDR3 DNA reads as TGCGCCACTAACTCGGCTCCAGGGGCGAATGGCTACACCTTC. Its translation: CATNSAPGANGYTF.

The V gene is TRBV2, the J gene TRBJ1-4; TRBD1 might be the D (6 bases). The V gene's germline CDR1 is SNHLY and CDR2 FYNNEI. V lost 7 bases to trimming and J lost 3 bases, with 15 bases between them. The CDR3 extends over 15 amino acids. The chain's CDR3 is CASTQGGGSNEKLFF. CDR3 in DNA: TGTGCCAGCACGCAGGGAGGGGGGTCTAATGAAAAACTGTTTTTT.

The chain has TRBV7-2 and TRBJ2-5; TRBD2 aligns across 7 bases. J gave up 5 bases and V 6 bases, and 15 bases lay outside the gene matches. Germline CDR1 is SGHTA and CDR2 is FQGNSA. This CDR3 is built from 16 residues. In nucleotides, the CDR3 is TGTGCCAGCAGATCGGCGAGCGGGACTCGGGGTGAGACCCAGTACTTC. This encodes CASRSASGTRGETQYF.

The rearrangement links TRBV6-5 to TRBJ2-2; no definite D call. In germline, CDR1 is MNHEY, CDR2 SVGAGI. The CDR3 length is 14 residues. Trimming left V 2 bases short and J 3 bases short, with 7 bases between. This CDR3 is CASSYDSDTGELFF. CDR3 coding DNA: TGTGCCAGCAGTTACGACTCGGACACCGGGGAGCTGTTTTTT.

The chain is built from TRBV6-6 and TRBJ1-2; weak D call: TRBD1 (6 bases). The CDR3 is made up of 14 amino acids. CDR1 and CDR2 from the germline V gene are MNHNY and SVGAGI (reference sequence). Trimming took off 0 bases at V and 14 bases at J, with 19 bases between the two ends. DNA for the CDR3: TGTGCCAGCAGTTACTCGCGGGTTCAGGGGTCGGATACCTTC. Translating it yields CASSYSRVQGSDTF.

The chain carries TRBV5-1 and TRBJ2-3; a possible D gene is TRBD1 (6 bases). The CDR3 runs 16 residues. Trimming removed 1 base at V and 0 bases at J, with 12 bases between. Germline CDR1 reads SGHRS; CDR2 reads YFSETQ. The CDR3 DNA is TGCGCCAGCAGCTTGCAGGGGAGAACTAGCACAGATACGCAGTATTTT. Amino acid sequence: CASSLQGRTSTDTQYF.

This clone appeared once. The chain couples TRBV28 to TRBJ2-5; the match to TRBD1 covers 9 bases. This CDR3 has 15 residues. V was clipped by 3 bases and J by 2 bases; unmatched bases: 4. Germline assignment: CDR1 MDHEN and CDR2 SYDVKM. CDR3 DNA: TGTGCCAGCAGTTTGGGACAGGGAAGACAAGAGACCCAGTACTTC. Residues: CASSLGQGRQETQYF.